Detailed here is one T cell receptor (beta chain). The sample is drawn from a study of blood T cell repertoires in COVID-19. The overall study: Whether acute or convalescent, the COVID-19 samples came from the United States, Italy and Spain. In each case, the material was cDNA or gDNA derived from T cells, B-cell-depleted T cells, or PBMCs.

Sequenced by immunoSEQ multiplex PCR; TCRdb stores in-frame clones only, minus some. Of approximately 490,000 clones in the sample, around nine tenths are singletons; the top ten hold approximately 8%. Participants were aged about 18 to 90 years, lived in around 25 US areas, and enrolled virtually. Germline CDR1 reads KGHSH; CDR2 reads LQKENI. The CDR3 totals 16 residues. The junction had 8 bases not matched to a gene; V was cut back by 4 bases and J by 0 bases. The receptor was isolated from a woman between 55 and 75 years old who had recovered from COVID-19. Sequenced: PBMCs or T cells enriched from blood (not recorded which). The rearrangement joins TRBV18 to TRBJ1-1; 7 bases agree with TRBD1. CDR3 bases: TGTGCCAGCTCACGACAAACAGGGGCCCTGAACACTGAAGCTTTCTTT. This gives the protein CASSRQTGALNTEAFF.